This T cell receptor (beta chain) was profiled in a study of shared clonotypes between healthy human individuals (dated by TCRdb to about 2020). For context, the study as a whole: The cohort comprised a couple of women and three men aged 18 to 49 years. Per donor, leukapheresis produced somewhere between about 0.9 and 9.5 billion PBMCs. Per donor, three plates each were used for CD4 naive and CD4 memory, two for CD8 naive, and one for CD8 memory. To increase sequencing depth and limit assay-specific biases, TCR repertoire library preparation and sequencing were carried out by different laboratories using diverse techniques. To estimate repertoire size and how much clonotypes are shared between individuals, the study performed deep sequencing of blood TCR repertoires from roughly five healthy adults. Overall results and qualifications from the work: Because the study included a small number of donors, the genetic and exposure-history diversity represented was limited. Based on pairwise subsampling, the degree of clonotype sharing among donors was expected to be affected by sequencing depth. Compared with non-shared clonotypes, clonotypes shared by all four sorted-subset donors had higher generation probabilities. When a few donors were compared, the shared fraction of clonotypes was about 5% for naive CD4, approximately 3.3% for naive CD8, roughly 2.5% for memory CD4, and approximately 0.4% for memory CD8. Sampling was restricted to blood, and TCR repertoires in tissue are likely to differ from TCR repertoires in blood. Naive subsets generally had larger estimated clonotype richness than memory subsets. Even with the large sequencing depth, rarefaction of the sorted-subset datasets indicated that sequencing was incomplete.

Using the deep immunoSEQ assay, multiplex PCR amplified TCR CDR3 regions from genomic DNA. Extracted genomic DNA from each cell subset was distributed evenly across all wells of several immunoSEQ 96-well plates, and each plate was treated as a replicate. For sorted subsets, each replicate PCR was loaded with around 200 ng genomic DNA, equivalent to 32,000 or so T cell genomes. Purified libraries were quantified with a Qubit 3.0 fluorometer, sized on a Bioanalyzer 2100, and re-quantified with the KAPA Library Quantification kit. Each immunoSEQ 96-well plate was sequenced on its own single-read 150-cycle Illumina NextSeq 550 flow cell. The paper's processing steps were these. Because the immunoSEQ output held only junctional sequences and lacked quality scores, the filtering could not match the filtering applied to full-length reads. Sequences were annotated with PyIR, a Python wrapper for IgBLAST v1.9, and V/J genes and CDR3 were assigned using IMGT germline references. Reads were removed for weak V/J assignments (E-value above 1e-6), missing CDR3, stop codons, out-of-frame junctions, or ambiguous translated residues. V3J clonotypes were defined by identical inferred V gene, J gene, and CDR3 amino acid sequence. To compute the percentage overlap between repertoires, the number of shared unique clonotypes was divided by the size of the smaller repertoire. Richness of each repertoire was evaluated using RTK rarefaction, the Chao1 estimator, and Recon v2.1 estimates of unobserved clonotypes. OLGA was used to compute generation probabilities for all TCRbeta clonotypes that the gDNA method yielded from a few donors. TCRdb stores this immuneACCESS table with in-frame sequences only. Part of the clones is absent; in the studies checked, under half of the shortfall reflects unresolved V genes, and no reason is known for the rest. V and J calls and clone size are given by that table; D and trimming were obtained from the DNA. The sample yields fewer than 700,000 clones; approximately 96% were counted once. The ten largest clonotypes hold 0.11% of the sample.

V is clipped by 2 bases and J by 2 bases, and the sequence between their germline boundaries is 9 bases long. CDR1 MDHEN and CDR2 SYDVKM are derived from the germline V gene. From cysteine to phenylalanine, the CDR3 is 14 amino acids long. Only the CDR3 DNA is retained, 42 bases long and in frame from the first base. On this clone: Its antigen remains unidentified. Base qualities are not recorded, but no much larger clone differs from it by a single base.

For the CD8 naive samples, CD45RO-negative cells were positively selected for CCR7, yielding a CD45RA+CCR7+ population from which TemRA cells were excluded. The donors were healthy, HIV-negative adults who had no recently reported acute infections or vaccinations. All donors were Caucasian adults living in Nashville, Tennessee, USA. After blood collection by leukapheresis, PBMCs were isolated using Ficoll-Histopaque density gradient centrifugation and then cryopreserved in the vapor phase of liquid nitrogen. Analytical flow cytometry was used to check the purity and quantity of each magnetically sorted T cell population. Each sorted fraction had its genomic DNA isolated and then quantified by UV absorbance on a Nanodrop 2000c.

Here the chain combines TRBV28 and TRBJ1-1, with the D gene uncertain. The clonotype was recovered from a young woman in good health. The sequencing sample was made of naive CD8+ T cells sorted from blood. What this sample's cell subset or site label stands for: CD45RA+CCR7+. The CDR3 protein is CASSLEGENTEAFF. The bases are TGTGCCAGCAGTTTAGAGGGAGAAAACACTGAAGCTTTCTTT.